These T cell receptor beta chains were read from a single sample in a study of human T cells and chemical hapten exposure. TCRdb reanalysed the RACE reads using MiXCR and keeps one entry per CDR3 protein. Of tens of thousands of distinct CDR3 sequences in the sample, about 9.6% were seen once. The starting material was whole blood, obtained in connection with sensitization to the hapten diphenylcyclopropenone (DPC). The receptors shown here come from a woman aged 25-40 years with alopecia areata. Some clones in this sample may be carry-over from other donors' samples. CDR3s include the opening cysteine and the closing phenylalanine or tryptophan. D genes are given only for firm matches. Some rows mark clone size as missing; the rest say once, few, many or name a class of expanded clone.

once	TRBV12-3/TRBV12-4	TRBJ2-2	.	CASSGARVSGELFF	TGTGCCAGCAGCGGGGCCCGGGTATCCGGGGAGCTGTTTTTT
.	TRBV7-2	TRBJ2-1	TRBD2	CASSESGGVYNEQFF	TGTGCCAGCAGCGAAAGCGGGGGGGTGTACAATGAGCAGTTCTTC
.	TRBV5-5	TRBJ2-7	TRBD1	CASSTTGGVYEQYF	TGTGCCAGCAGCACGACAGGGGGAGTCTACGAGCAGTACTTC
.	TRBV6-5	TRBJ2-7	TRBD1	CASNRQGPVWEQYF	TGTGCCAGCAACAGACAGGGCCCCGTTTGGGAGCAGTACTTC
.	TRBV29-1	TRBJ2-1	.	CSVERAAYNEQFF	TGCAGCGTTGAAAGGGCAGCATACAATGAGCAGTTCTTC
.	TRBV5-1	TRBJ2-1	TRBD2	CASRYRLAHNEQFF	TGCGCCAGCAGGTATAGACTAGCCCACAATGAGCAGTTCTTC
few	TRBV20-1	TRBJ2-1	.	CSAVPLASTYNEQFF	TGCAGTGCTGTCCCTCTAGCTTCCACCTACAATGAGCAGTTCTTC
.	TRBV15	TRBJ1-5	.	CATSRERNQPQHF	TGTGCCACCAGCAGAGAACGCAATCAGCCCCAGCATTTT
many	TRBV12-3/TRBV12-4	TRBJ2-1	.	CASGAGTLNEQFF	TGTGCCAGCGGAGCCGGGACTCTAAATGAGCAGTTCTTC
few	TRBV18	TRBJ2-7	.	CASSPAGSYEQYF	TGTGCCAGCTCACCAGCGGGATCCTACGAGCAGTACTTC